Below are 11 T cell receptor beta chains sequenced from a single sample in a study of T cell changes during pregnancy in multiple sclerosis. Clones were sequenced by immunoSEQ multiplex PCR, and TCRdb holds only the in-frame ones, with some missing. This table holds approximately 16,000 clones, roughly four fifths found once. This specimen was CD8+ T cells from peripheral blood mononuclear cells, taken after pregnancy. All receptors derive from a female donor in good health, enrolled as a control in a pregnancy study.

In DNA, the CDR3 is TGTGCCACCAGCAGCGAAGCGGGGGGGTCGGAGACCCAGTACTTC. Translating it yields CATSSEAGGSETQYF. This chain joins TRBV15 and TRBJ2-5; 10 bases are a match to TRBD2. Trimming took 3 bases from V and 5 from J; bases not matched to a gene: 6. Germline CDR1 LNHNV, CDR2 YYDKDF (reference sequence). The CDR3 runs to 15 residues.

This chain joins TRBV19 and TRBJ2-2; TRBD2 matches at 14 bases. The junction had 6 bases not matched to a gene; V was cut back by 2 bases and J by 1 base. Germline CDR1 reads LNHDA; CDR2 reads SQIVND (reference sequence). This CDR3 has 19 residues. In DNA, the CDR3 is TGTGCCAGTAGTATAACCGGGACTAGCGGGGGAAGGAACACCGGGGAGCTGTTTTTT. It yields the protein CASSITGTSGGRNTGELFF.

The chain combines TRBV5-1 with TRBJ1-4; D not certain. This CDR3 spans 15 amino acids. Per the germline V gene, CDR1 is SGHRS and CDR2 is YFSETQ. Trimming took off 4 bases at V and 0 bases at J, with 10 bases between the two ends. CDR3 in DNA: TGCGCCAGCAGCCCGTCAGTATCAACTAATGAAAAACTGTTTTTT. It codes for CASSPSVSTNEKLFF.

The chain carries TRBV14 and TRBJ2-1; maybe TRBD1 (6 bases). The CDR3 runs to 15 residues. Germline V lookup: CDR1 SGHDN, CDR2 FVKESK. V lost 3 bases to trimming and J lost 5 bases, with 14 bases between them. The CDR3 bases are TGTGCCAGCAGCCAGATGGACAGACCCCACAATGAGCAGTTCTTC. It codes for CASSQMDRPHNEQFF.

The chain joins TRBV25-1 to TRBJ2-1, with TRBD2 matching over 12 bases. Unmatched junction bases numbered 8, after V lost 5 bases and J lost 0 bases. CDR3 length equals 18 residues. Germline values: CDR1 MGHDK, CDR2 SYGVNS. The CDR3 coding sequence is TGTGCCAGCAGTCTGGTTTCGACTAGCGGGGGCTCCTACAATGAGCAGTTCTTC. This translates into CASSLVSTSGGSYNEQFF.

The chain is built from TRBV12-5 and TRBJ1-5; TRBD1 matches 9 bases. Looked up from germline, CDR1 is LGHNT and CDR2 is FRNRAP. The CDR3 has 17 residues. The junction had 11 bases not matched to a gene; V was cut back by 5 bases and J by 3 bases. Here the CDR3 reads CASGPSTGTGINQPQHF. DNA of the CDR3: TGTGCTAGTGGTCCAAGCACCGGGACAGGGATCAATCAGCCCCAGCATTTT. Complete variable domain (other parts from reference TRBV12-5 and TRBJ1-5): DARVTQTPRHKVTEMGQEVTMRCQPILGHNTVFWYRQTMMQGLELLAYFRNRAPLDDSGMPKDRFSAEMPDATLATLKIQPSEPRDSAVYFCASGPSTGTGINQPQHFGDGTRLSIL.

CDR3 in DNA: TGTGCCAGCAGTTTAGACGGGGGAAACACCATATATTTT. Its translation is CASSLDGGNTIYF. The chain links TRBV28 to TRBJ1-3; D unclear. V was trimmed by 2 bases and J by 4 bases, leaving 6 bases between them. This CDR3 has 13 amino acids. Per the germline V gene, CDR1 is MDHEN and CDR2 is SYDVKM.

The chain recombines TRBV28 with TRBJ2-6; TRBD2 is a possible D gene (6 bases). From germline, CDR1 is MDHEN and CDR2 SYDVKM. Trimming shortened V by 5 bases and J by 0 bases, and 11 bases separated the two germline ends. CDR3 length equals 16 residues. The DNA of the CDR3 is TGTGCCAGCAGTCTAGGGACTTTCTCTGGGGCCAACGTCCTGACTTTC. Translation gives CASSLGTFSGANVLTF. The full variable domain, in which reference TRBV28 and TRBJ2-6 provide the parts outside the CDR3, is DVKVTQSSRYLVKRTGEKVFLECVQDMDHENMFWYRQDPGLGLRLIYFSYDVKMKEKGDIPEGYSVSREKKERFSLILESASTNQTSMYLCASSLGTFSGANVLTFGAGSRLTVL.

The chain carries TRBV4-2 and TRBJ2-7; a possible D gene is TRBD1 (8 bases). CDR1 is LGHNA, CDR2 YNFKEQ, per germline. The CDR3 contains 15 residues. Trimming left V 4 bases short and J 5 bases short, with 18 bases between. CDR3 in DNA: TGTGCCAGCAGCCCAACGACAGGGGAGGGCCACGAGCAGTACTTC. This sequence encodes CASSPTTGEGHEQYF.

This clone came up once. The rearrangement links TRBV11-2 to TRBJ2-7; TRBD1 matches 7 bases. J gave up 5 bases and V 0 bases, and 1 base lay outside the gene matches. Looked up from germline, CDR1 is SGHAT and CDR2 is FQNNGV. The CDR3 has 13 amino acids. The CDR3 nucleotides are TGTGCCAGCAGCTTAGACGGGACAGACGAGCAGTACTTC. Amino acid sequence: CASSLDGTDEQYF.

This CDR3 reads CASSLTGSNEKLFF. In DNA, the CDR3 is TGTGCCAGCAGCTTGACAGGGAGTAATGAAAAACTGTTTTTT. The rearrangement joins TRBV7-9 to TRBJ1-4; 7 bases map to TRBD1. This CDR3 contains 14 residues. The germline V gene encodes CDR1 SEHNR and CDR2 FQNEAQ (reference sequence). The V and J ends lost 3 bases and 4 bases, in that order; junction bases with no gene match: 2.